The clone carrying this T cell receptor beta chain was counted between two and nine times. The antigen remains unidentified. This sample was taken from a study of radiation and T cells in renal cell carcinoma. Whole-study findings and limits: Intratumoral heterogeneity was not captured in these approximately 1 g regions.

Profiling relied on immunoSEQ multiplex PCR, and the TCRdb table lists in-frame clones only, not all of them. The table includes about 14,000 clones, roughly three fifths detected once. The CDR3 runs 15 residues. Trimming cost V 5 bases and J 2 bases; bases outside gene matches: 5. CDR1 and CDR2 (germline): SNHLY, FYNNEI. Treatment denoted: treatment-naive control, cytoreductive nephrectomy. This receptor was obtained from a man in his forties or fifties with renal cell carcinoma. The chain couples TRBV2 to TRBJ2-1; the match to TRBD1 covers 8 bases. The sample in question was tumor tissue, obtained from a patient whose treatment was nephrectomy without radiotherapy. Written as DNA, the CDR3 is TGTGCCAGCAGTAAAGGACAGGGTCCCTACAATGAGCAGTTCTTC. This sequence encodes CASSKGQGPYNEQFF. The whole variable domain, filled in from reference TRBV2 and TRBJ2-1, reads EPEVTQTPSHQVTQMGQEVILRCVPISNHLYFYWYRQILGQKVEFLVSFYNNEISEKSEIFDDQFSVERPDGSNFTLKIRSTKLEDSAMYFCASSKGQGPYNEQFFGPGTRLTVL.